This TCR beta chain was identified during a study of blood T cell repertoires in COVID-19. Study as a whole: The origin of the acute and convalescent COVID-19 samples was the United States, Italy and Spain. PBMCs, B-cell-depleted T cells, or T cells were the source of the cDNA or gDNA that made up the material.

Per the original methods: Estimation of nucleated cell counts was performed using reference gene primer amplification. Using immunoSEQ multiplex PCR, the repertoire was profiled, and TCRdb retains in-frame clones only, with some absent. The V and J calls and clone size were taken over from that table, and D and trimming were inferred from the DNA. The sample consists of 110,000 to 150,000 clones, around 81% of them appearing once. The CDR3 runs 16 residues. Trimming cost V 2 bases and J 0 bases, with 13 bases left between them. Germline V CDR1 and CDR2: KGHSH, LQKENI. The sequence was collected from a human donor in a cohort sampled during active COVID-19. The specimen sequenced was peripheral blood. The rearrangement links TRBV18 to TRBJ2-5; tentative D call: TRBD2 (6 bases). The CDR3 sequence is CASSPVGGRDQETQYF. Written as DNA, the CDR3 is TGTGCCAGCTCACCAGTGGGGGGTCGGGACCAAGAGACCCAGTACTTC.